The TCR beta chain under discussion was sequenced for a study of response to subunit inactivated influenza vaccine. Using its own MiXCR run on the RT-PCR reads, TCRdb lists one record per CDR3 protein. This table holds a few hundred thousand distinct CDR3 sequences, 22% found once. This clonotype was observed a handful of times. V shed 0 bases and J shed 4 bases, with 12 bases lying between them. The CDR3 is 15 amino acids. Germline V gives CDR1 ENHRY, CDR2 SYGVKD. The source material was PBMCs from blood, sampled less than 22 months after vaccination. The chain links TRBV10-3 to TRBJ1-1; D is perhaps TRBD1 (5 bases). This sequence originates from a man between 50 and 69 years old who received an inactivated influenza vaccine. The CDR3: CAISESGRESTEAFF. The CDR3 region has the DNA TGTGCCATCAGTGAGTCGGGCAGGGAGAGCACTGAAGCTTTCTTT.